This entry lists 13 T cell receptor beta chains sequenced from one sample in a study of siplizumab effects on memory and regulatory T cells. The data were produced by immunoSEQ multiplex PCR, yet TCRdb's version contains in-frame clones alone and is incomplete. The table shows around 100,000 clones, with 94% occurring only once. The sample taken for sequencing was non-Treg CD4+ T cells sorted from blood. Receptor source: a human donor in good health.

The chain carries TRBV5-1 and TRBJ1-6, with D unclear. Germline V gene sequence: CDR1 SGHRS, CDR2 YFSETQ. The V and J ends lost 0 bases and 5 bases respectively, with 6 bases between them. The CDR3 contains 14 residues. CDR3 sequence (DNA): TGCGCCAGCAGCTTGGGGCAGAATAATTCACCCCTCCACTTT. Encoded protein: CASSLGQNNSPLHF.

The chain combines TRBV30 with TRBJ2-3; 8 bases line up with TRBD2. The V gene's germline CDR1 is GTSNPN and CDR2 SVGIG (reference sequence). The CDR3 spans 15 residues. J gave up 4 bases and V 0 bases, and 6 bases lay outside the gene matches. The CDR3 protein is CAWSVRAGVADTQYF. CDR3 nucleotides: TGTGCCTGGAGTGTACGAGCGGGAGTCGCAGATACGCAGTATTTT.

This chain uses TRBV5-1 with TRBJ2-1; the match to TRBD2 covers 8 bases. V gave up 4 bases and J gave up 7 bases; unmatched junction bases: 13. The CDR3 is made up of 16 amino acids. Germline assignment: CDR1 SGHRS and CDR2 YFSETQ. CDR3 loop: CASSGQTQRGLNEQFF. The DNA of the CDR3 is TGCGCCAGCAGCGGACAGACACAGCGGGGGCTAAATGAGCAGTTCTTC.

The rearrangement uses TRBV7-8 and TRBJ2-3; perhaps TRBD2 as D (5 bases). The CDR3 has 15 amino acids. The germline V gene has CDR1 SGHVS and CDR2 FQNEAQ. The V end lost 4 bases, the J end lost 1 base, and 12 bases lay between the germline ends. CDR3 sequence: CASSSILGGTDTQYF. The CDR3 region has the DNA TGTGCCAGCAGCTCTATACTAGGAGGCACAGATACGCAGTATTTT. Full variable domain (outside the CDR3, taken from reference TRBV7-8 and TRBJ2-3): GAGVSQSPRYKVAKRGQDVALRCDPISGHVSLFWYQQALGQGPEFLTYFQNEAQLDKSGLPSDRFFAERPEGSVSTLKIQRTQQEDSAVYLCASSSILGGTDTQYFGPGTRLTVL.

The chain joins TRBV5-4 to TRBJ1-2; 7 nucleotides line up with TRBD1. CDR3 length equals 15 residues. Losses at the gene ends were 4 bases for V and 0 bases for J; bases not matched to a gene: 6. CDR1 SGHNT and CDR2 YYREEE come from the germline V gene (reference sequence). The CDR3 sequence is CASSPQGGTNYGYTF. DNA for the CDR3: TGTGCCAGCAGCCCCCAGGGGGGAACTAACTATGGCTACACCTTC.

The chain is built from TRBV5-6 and TRBJ1-1, with D possibly matching TRBD1 (5 bases). Germline lookup yields CDR1 SGHDT and CDR2 YYEEEE. This CDR3 is 15 amino acids long. V lost 6 bases and J 5 bases, leaving 20 bases between the germline ends. The DNA of the CDR3 is TGTGCCAGCACCAACTTAGCGGGGGAATGGACTGAAGCTTTCTTT. It yields the protein CASTNLAGEWTEAFF. Together with reference TRBV5-6 and TRBJ1-1, the CDR3 gives the full variable domain: DAGVTQSPTHLIKTRGQQVTLRCSPKSGHDTVSWYQQALGQGPQFIFQYYEEEERQRGNFPDRFSGHQFPNYSSELNVNALLLGDSALYLCASTNLAGEWTEAFFGQGTRLTVV.

V is TRBV5-6 and J is TRBJ1-2, with 11 nucleotides matching TRBD1. This CDR3 spans 16 amino acids. CDR1 is SGHDT and CDR2 is YYEEEE in the germline V gene. Unmatched junction bases numbered 13, after V lost 4 bases and J lost 8 bases. The chain's CDR3 is CASSLGQGGIRVGYTF. The CDR3 coding sequence is TGTGCCAGCAGCCTGGGACAGGGGGGGATTCGGGTCGGCTACACCTTC.

This clone has just one count. This chain uses TRBV27 with TRBJ2-7, with D possibly being TRBD2 (6 bases). From germline, CDR1 is MNHEY and CDR2 SMNVEV (reference sequence). The CDR3 has 15 residues. With 2 bases removed from V and 5 bases from J, the gap between germline ends came to 16 bases. The CDR3 region has the DNA TGTGCCAGCAGTTTAGTGTCCGGGAGAACCCACGAGCAGTACTTC. It yields the protein CASSLVSGRTHEQYF.

The CDR3 DNA sequence: TGTGCCACCGAAGACAGGGGGATTGGAACCGGGGAGCTGTTTTTT. It encodes CATEDRGIGTGELFF. The rearrangement joins TRBV6-5 to TRBJ2-2, with 9 bases that match TRBD1. Germline values: CDR1 MNHEY, CDR2 SVGAGI. The ends lost 10 bases at V and 5 bases at J; junction bases unmatched: 11. The CDR3 is made up of 15 amino acids.

The rearrangement links TRBV7-2 to TRBJ2-5, with 9 bases identical to TRBD1. V shed 5 bases and J 5 bases; nucleotides not matched to a gene: 9. Germline-derived CDR1 and CDR2 are SGHTA and FQGNSA. The CDR3 is 15 residues long. The CDR3 here is CASSLGTGRWETQYF. The DNA of the CDR3 is TGTGCCAGCAGCCTTGGGACAGGGAGATGGGAGACCCAGTACTTC. The full variable domain, its missing parts supplied by reference TRBV7-2 and TRBJ2-5, is GAGVSQSPSNKVTEKGKDVELRCDPISGHTALYWYRQSLGQGLEFLIYFQGNSAPDKSGLPSDRFSAERTGGSVSTLTIQRTQQEDSAVYLCASSLGTGRWETQYFGPGTRLLVL.

This rearrangement joins TRBV5-6 to TRBJ1-2, with D perhaps matching TRBD1 (6 bases). Germline CDR1 and CDR2: SGHDT and YYEEEE. V was shortened by 4 bases and J by 3 bases, with 13 bases between the two germline ends. CDR3 length equals 14 residues. Here the CDR3 DNA reads TGTGCCAGCAGCATGGGACAAACATACTATGGCTACACCTTC. Protein product: CASSMGQTYYGYTF.

The chain carries TRBV30 and TRBJ1-5, with D possibly matching TRBD1 (5 bases). This CDR3 is 12 amino acids long. V was cut by 3 bases and J by 6 bases, with 9 bases left in between. Germline CDR1 reads GTSNPN; CDR2 reads SVGIG (reference sequence). DNA of the CDR3: TGTGCCTGGAGCCAGGGTTTTCAGCCCCAGCATTTT. Protein product: CAWSQGFQPQHF.

The rearrangement joins TRBV29-1 to TRBJ2-7; the D gene could be TRBD1 or TRBD2 (5 bases each). Deletions cut 2 bases from V and 5 bases from J, with 7 bases between. CDR3 length: 11 amino acids. CDR1 is SQVTM, CDR2 ANQGSEA, per germline. In DNA, the CDR3 is TGCAGCGTTGAACTGGGACACGAGCAGTACTTC. It specifies CSVELGHEQYF.